These 11 T cell receptor beta chains share one sample of origin, sequenced in a study of blood T cell repertoires in COVID-19. Clones were sequenced by immunoSEQ multiplex PCR, and TCRdb holds only the in-frame ones, with some missing. Of 150,000 or so clones in the sample, roughly 83% were seen once. What was sequenced was peripheral blood. These receptors all come from a woman aged 55-70 years with acute or convalescent COVID-19.

The V and J genes are TRBV12-5 and TRBJ1-1; D unresolved. From germline, CDR1 is LGHNT and CDR2 FRNRAP. The CDR3 contains 13 residues. Between the trimmed V and J ends, which lost 6 bases and 7 bases, there was a span of 15 bases. The CDR3 nucleotides are TGTGCTAGTGGGAATTTCCCAGGTCATGAAGCTTTCTTT. It is translated as CASGNFPGHEAFF.

CDR3: CASSPDRGRNSPLHF. CDR3 DNA sequence: TGTGCCAGCAGTCCCGACAGGGGCCGGAATTCACCCCTCCACTTT. The chain combines TRBV5-6 with TRBJ1-6; 8 bases line up with TRBD1. This CDR3 comprises 15 residues. Germline CDR1 and CDR2: SGHDT and YYEEEE. J lost 7 bases, V lost 5 bases, and 8 bases had no gene match.

This clone was counted only a few times. V is TRBV9 and J is TRBJ1-3; D gene ambiguous. Looked up from germline, CDR1 is SGDLS and CDR2 is YYNGEE. The CDR3 has 15 residues. Trimming pared 3 bases from V and 0 bases from J, leaving 10 bases between. In DNA form, the CDR3 reads TGTGCCAGCAGCGCTACTTTGAGCTCTGGAAACACCATATATTTT. Translating it yields CASSATLSSGNTIYF.

V usage is TRBV9 and J usage is TRBJ1-4; 7 positions agree with TRBD1. The CDR3 sequence is 19 residues long. Trimming at V came to 4 bases and at J to 0 bases, leaving 15 bases not matched to a gene. Germline V gene data show CDR1 as SGDLS and CDR2 as YYNGEE. The CDR3 is CASSPSPPQGGATNEKLFF. In DNA form, the CDR3 reads TGTGCCAGCAGCCCTTCCCCCCCCCAGGGGGGCGCAACTAATGAAAAACTGTTTTTT.

This clone showed up many times. DNA of the CDR3: TGTGCCAGCAGCGCCTCTGCGGGGGGAGGGTATAATTCACCCCTCCACTTT. Translated: CASSASAGGGYNSPLHF. V usage is TRBV4-2 and J usage is TRBJ1-6, with a tentative D call TRBD1 (5 bases). This CDR3 is 17 amino acids long. Between the trimmed V and J ends, which lost 5 bases and 4 bases, there was a span of 18 bases. In germline, CDR1 is LGHNA, CDR2 YNFKEQ.

This chain uses TRBV19 with TRBJ2-7, with 8 bases matching TRBD1. This CDR3 contains 16 residues. Germline V gene sequence: CDR1 LNHDA, CDR2 SQIVND (reference sequence). V was pared by 3 bases and J by 5 bases, with 12 bases of the junction left unmatched. The CDR3 region has the DNA TGTGCCAGTAGTATGGATTGGGGCAGGGGGCAGGACGAGCAGTACTTC. This sequence encodes CASSMDWGRGQDEQYF.

V usage is TRBV10-2 and J usage is TRBJ1-2, with 8 bases that match TRBD1. CDR3 size: 15 residues. The V and J ends lost 2 bases and 4 bases, in that order; junction bases with no gene match: 6. Germline loops: CDR1 WSHSY, CDR2 SAAADI. The CDR3 sequence is CASSERRQGIYGYTF. CDR3 DNA sequence: TGCGCCAGCAGTGAGAGGAGACAGGGGATCTATGGCTACACCTTC.

The chain recombines TRBV28 with TRBJ1-2; TRBD1 is a possible D gene (6 bases). The CDR3 has 17 residues. Germline V gene data show CDR1 as MDHEN and CDR2 as SYDVKM. Trimming took 6 bases from V and 4 from J, leaving 24 bases between them. CDR3 region: CASSPSTRTGSLYGYTF. CDR3 nucleotide sequence: TGTGCCAGCAGCCCCTCTACACGTACAGGGTCCCTCTATGGCTACACCTTC.

The V call is TRBV2, the J call TRBJ2-7; D unclear. The V end was cut by 4 bases, the J end by 3 bases, with 10 bases between. The germline V gene encodes CDR1 SNHLY and CDR2 FYNNEI. This CDR3 contains 13 residues. CDR3 in DNA: TGTGCCAGCAGTGTCGCGTCGAGCTACGAGCAGTACTTC. This codes for CASSVASSYEQYF.

This clone was seen only a few times. The V and J genes are TRBV19 and TRBJ2-7, with TRBD1 as a possible D gene (5 bases). The germline V gene encodes CDR1 LNHDA and CDR2 SQIVND (reference sequence). Trimming removed 4 bases at V and 6 bases at J, with 13 bases between. This CDR3 comprises 13 residues. The CDR3 loop is CASSSQEGVEQYF. CDR3 sequence (DNA): TGTGCCAGTAGTAGCCAGGAAGGGGTCGAGCAGTACTTC.

The chain recombines TRBV12-3 or TRBV12-4 with TRBJ1-5; TRBD1 matches 8 bases. This CDR3 contains 11 residues. V was pared by 1 base and J by 15 bases, with 2 bases of the junction left unmatched. The CDR3 sequence: CASSLGTGRHF. CDR3 in DNA: TGTGCCAGCAGTTTAGGGACAGGGAGGCATTTT.